The sequence of this T cell receptor beta chain was determined in a study of OX40 agonist ivuxolimab in advanced cancers. Clones were read by immunoSEQ multiplex PCR, and TCRdb kept only the in-frame ones, dropping some. The repertoire consists of 100,000 or so clones, with approximately 90% occurring once and the leading ten covering about 0.51%. Trimming removed 0 bases from V and 7 bases from J, with 13 bases in between. The germline CDR1 and CDR2 sequences are SGDLS and YYNGEE. The CDR3 runs to 14 residues. This chain connects TRBV9 to TRBJ1-2, with D possibly being TRBD1 (5 bases). This sequence was found in an adult with an advanced solid tumor such as melanoma, head and neck, liver or kidney cancer. This sample comprised CD4+ or CD8+ T cells sorted from blood, obtained in a trial of the OX40 agonist ivuxolimab. DNA of the CDR3: TGTGCCAGCAGCGTAGAGGGGCTGGTTGGTGGCTACACCTTC. Protein: CASSVEGLVGGYTF. Together with reference TRBV9 and TRBJ1-2, the CDR3 gives the full variable domain: DSGVTQTPKHLITATGQRVTLRCSPRSGDLSVYWYQQSLDQGLQFLIQYYNGEERAKGNILERFSAQQFPDLHSELNLSSLELGDSALYFCASSVEGLVGGYTFGSGTRLTVV.